The following is a T cell receptor beta chain sequence with its context. The clone's antigen remains unknown. Per-nucleotide qualities are absent, and no much larger clonotype sits a single base away. Spanning cysteine to phenylalanine, the CDR3 consists of 14 amino acids. Here the CDR3 DNA is all that survives: 42 bases in frame from base 1. CDR1 and CDR2, per the germline V gene, are MNHEY and SVGAGI. Libraries were constructed by the immunoSEQ multiplex PCR assay. For the multiplex PCR, a mixture combining 60 forward primers for TCR Vbeta segments and 13 reverse primers for TCR Jbeta segments was used. The CDR3 region of rearranged TCR beta genes was amplified from genomic DNA by a multiplex PCR assay. The Illumina HiSeq System was used to sequence the amplified TCR beta libraries as 87-base-pair reads. As for the original processing: In a later analysis, roughly 80 million unique TCR beta chains were counted across the roughly 670 repertoires, and around 11 million of these chains were shared by at least two donors. To remove PCR and sequencing errors, raw reads were error-corrected and collapsed into unique sequences using a nearest-neighbor algorithm that merged closely related sequences. To assign V, D and J gene segments, CDR3 sequences were aligned to IMGT reference sequences. Each retained sequence needed at least a six-nucleotide match to both a V gene segment and a J gene segment. Rearrangements were called productive when the CDR3 lacked stop codons and stayed in frame with V and J; all others were non-productive. CDR3 was defined according to IMGT convention as the region running from the second conserved V-encoded cysteine to the conserved J-encoded phenylalanine. Sequences without an unambiguous match to a single V gene segment were excluded from the earlier analysis of about 600 of the donors. In an earlier analysis of approximately 590 of the donors, V segments were called functional above 56.7% productive rearrangements and were called segregating when the between-donor standard deviation exceeded 5%. A statistical classification framework was built for diagnosing cytomegalovirus status from the catalog of TCR beta chain sequences. V and J gene assignment, in a later analysis, came from comparing TCR nucleotide sequences with IMGT/GENE-DB human TR gene sequences. In a later analysis, CDR3 sequences and most-parsimonious VDJ recombination scenarios were assigned using the TCRdist pipeline. In a later analysis, each TCR beta chain was defined by its CDR3 amino acid sequence together with its V-gene family, and reads lacking a unique V-gene family were excluded. In a later analysis, 550 to 650 highly shared, low-generation-probability nucleotide sequences were removed to address suspected cross-contamination and a sequencing artifact. For each public chain, a later analysis derived a clonal expansion index from normalized ranks of inferred template counts within each repertoire. A later analysis computed generation probabilities with a VDJ recombination model fitted to out-of-frame rearrangements, and checked the results against IGoR. A later analysis scored TCR-TCR, TCR-HLA and TCR-CMV co-occurrence with hypergeometric tests, applying a repertoire-size bias correction to TCR pairs. A later analysis estimated false discovery rates by permuting HLA or CMV assignments 20 times. A later analysis grouped co-occurring TCRs with DBSCAN, adding TCRdist sequence similarity when clustering within HLA-allele-positive subsets. Repertoires with fewer than 30,000 or more than 120,000 public chains were left out of co-occurrence clustering, as were four to six repertoires with anomalous nucleotide sharing. TCRdb provides this immuneACCESS table in a form limited to in-frame rearrangements. Some clones are lacking; in checked studies, under half of them reflect an unresolved V gene, and why the rest are absent is not known. For V, J and clone size, that table is used; D and trimming come from the DNA. The table for this sample lists 85,000 to 100,000 clones; under 80% of them were counted only once. The top ten hold under 8% of the sample.

In total, 630 or so healthy bone marrow donors made up the cohort. All cohort members were sampled while nominally healthy, although unrecorded immune exposures were likely present. The donor tested CMV seronegative and was one of the 352 seronegative cohort members. A peripheral blood sample was collected from each donor, and TCR beta sequencing was performed on peripheral blood mononuclear cells. The Qiagen DNeasy Blood Extraction Kit was used to extract genomic DNA from the blood cell samples. This sample is part of a study of cytomegalovirus exposure and HLA in healthy donors (dated 2017 in TCRdb). Context from the whole study: An earlier analysis of several hundred of the donors reported approximately 290 Gb of sequence data and more than 90 million unique TCR beta sequences from about 179 million T cells. Roughly 300 gigabases of sequencing data and around 80 million unique TCR sequences made up an early release that covered 500 to 700 HLA-typed donors. Of the 350 to 400 genotyped donors, over 65% fell in the genetic ancestry cluster associated with self-reported Caucasian donors. The study aimed to test whether signatures of past pathogen exposure could be identified by cataloging public T cell receptors. The study used immunosequencing to profile the T cell repertoires of 666 subjects and linked those repertoires to cytomegalovirus serostatus. Besides the first cohort of around 700 subjects, a separate validation cohort made up of 120 different subjects was used. The study combined high-throughput TCR immunosequencing, statistical association of individual TCRs with disease status, and machine learning to predict cytomegalovirus infection status. A later analysis re-examined previously published TCR beta repertoires from several hundred donors and added high-resolution HLA genotyping to investigate patterns of TCR occurrence. Rather than using new phenotypic data, the later analysis identified candidate immune exposures from TCR beta sequences and from how often those sequences occurred across donors. To decide whether each TCR beta V gene segment behaved as functional or pseudogenic, an earlier analysis of over 500 of the donors relied on high-throughput TCR beta sequencing. Donor age, sex, ethnicity and CMV serostatus were compiled together with the repertoire data. Genome-wide SNP genotypes for about 65% of the roughly 670 donors were used in a later genetic analysis, which treated that subset as a discovery cohort. All discovery cohort repertoires had been generated using a single sequencing platform. Class I and class II HLA loci were covered by the typing at four-digit resolution. The number of donors typed differed by locus, with about 629-630 for A, B, C, DRB1 and DQB1, roughly 550 for DQA1, 600 to 610 for DPA1, and 400 to 490 for DPB1. Roughly five DR-DQ haplotypes were handled as single units for association and clustering, since linkage in the cohort was strong. Across under 500 genotyped donors of the cohort, an average of 235,054 unique TCR beta nucleotide sequences per donor were sequenced, and 15% to 20% of those sequences were non-productive. Results and caveats for the whole study, not just this receptor: The authors suggested that the approach could potentially be generalized to other disease states and immunological phenotypes. In a later analysis, HLA-associated TCR beta chains were found to be more clonally expanded and to have lower generation probabilities than equally common non-associated chains. Because HLA typing was missing for some donors at each locus, association tests included only the typed subset. In a later analysis, TCR association rates were found to vary across HLA loci, with the most associated TCRs seen for DRB1 alleles and the fewest for HLA-C alleles. A cluster of highly shared sequence variants was judged likely to be a technical artifact of the sequencing pipeline. For the cohort, immune exposure information was limited to CMV serostatus. In this cohort, only TCR beta chains were sequenced, and detectable features were limited by the absence of alpha or paired-chain data. Linkage disequilibrium might explain the correlated functional status among segregating V segments, but an unknown experimental factor could not be ruled out. Cytomegalovirus status was reported to be diagnosed by the classifier with high specificity and sensitivity in both the original and validation cohorts. About 17 rarely observed V segments, including chromosome 9 orphons, were excluded from the earlier analysis of several hundred of the donors because counts were too low. An association between a missense DCLRE1C variant and V-gene and J-gene trimming of TCR beta chains was found in a later genetic analysis and replicated in an independent cohort. In vitro tests confirmed that three of the cytomegalovirus-associated TCR beta chains recognize cytomegalovirus antigens. When HLA alleles, especially DR and DQ, strongly co-occurred, attributing TCR associations to individual alleles was difficult. Several of the top co-occurrence clusters appeared to be linked to parvovirus B19, influenza, CMV and Epstein-Barr virus, according to a later analysis. A further reported finding was that TCR beta sequences accurately predicted the HLA-A and HLA-B alleles for most subjects in the first cohort. In a later analysis, most CMV-associated TCR beta chains were found to appear HLA-restricted, with HLA associations seemingly driven largely by CMV exposure. At a false discovery rate of 0.05, a later analysis linked 16,951 TCR beta sequences to specific HLA alleles. An earlier analysis of 450 to 750 of the donors showed that most TCR beta V segments appeared in productive rearrangements either about 87% or about 30% of the time, which broadly matched IMGT annotations. The study listed 150 to 200 TCR beta chains as associated with cytomegalovirus. Across donors, most TCR sequences were observed very rarely, whereas some public TCRs were present in many individuals. In a later genetic analysis, fewer N-insertions in productive TCRs were reported among donors in an Asian-associated ancestry cluster than the roughly 700-donor mean. Because the 87-base-pair reads could not distinguish some IMGT-functional V segments, including TRBV6-2 and TRBV6-3, those segments were excluded. Roughly uniform sequencing depth across donors was assumed in presence/absence analyses, although this assumption may not hold.

Sequences were obtained from PBMCs. This receptor was taken from a woman in her 30s in good health and CMV-seronegative. The receptor chain draws on TRBV6-5 and TRBJ2-5; the best D guess is TRBD1, with 5 bases matching. The J call may be mistaken, given a closer DNA end match to TRBJ2-7. Here is the DNA: TGTGCCAGCACCCAGGGTTTTGGGTCCTACGAGCAGTACTTC. Translated, this gives CASTQGFGSYEQYF.